This T cell receptor (beta chain) was identified during a study of blood T cell repertoires in COVID-19. As for the study in general: Material from acute and convalescent COVID-19 was sourced from the United States, Italy and Spain. In each case, the material was cDNA or gDNA derived from T cells, B-cell-depleted T cells, or PBMCs.

Per the study methods: Amplified reference gene primers provided the basis for estimating nucleated cell counts. Generated by immunoSEQ multiplex PCR, the TCRdb table keeps only in-frame clones and is missing some. That table supplies the V and J calls and clone size; D and trimming were determined from the DNA. The sample includes 120,000 to 150,000 clones, 70% to 90% seen only once; the top ten take roughly 28%. CDR3 length: 15 amino acids. V shed 5 bases, J shed 0 bases, and the junction held 5 bases outside the gene matches. Germline V lookup: CDR1 MNHEY, CDR2 SVGEGT. The source is a human donor in a cohort sampled during active COVID-19. The J gene is TRBJ2-7, the V gene TRBV6-2 or TRBV6-3; 9 nucleotides match TRBD2. Input material: peripheral blood. The CDR3 here is CASSRKRGDSYEQYF. CDR3 sequence (DNA): TGTGCCAGCAGTCGGAAGCGGGGGGACTCCTACGAGCAGTACTTC.